Described below is a single T cell receptor (beta chain) sequence and its context. The data stem from a study of cytomegalovirus exposure and HLA in healthy donors. Germline CDR1 reads SGHTA; CDR2 reads FQGNSA. V gave up 1 base and J gave up 3 bases, with 9 bases separating them. This CDR3 has 14 amino acids. The PCR was carried out with 60 Vbeta primers and 13 Jbeta primers. Original data processing: Unique TCR beta chains totaled roughly 80 million in a later count, with approximately 11 million of them shared. Generated by immunoSEQ multiplex PCR, the TCRdb table keeps only in-frame clones and is missing some. The V and J calls and clone size are taken from that table; D and trimming were inferred from the DNA. This sample carries over 130,000 clones, about three quarters of them seen once, and the ten largest clones take under 2%.

The receptor's source is a woman in her 30s in good health and CMV-seronegative. V is TRBV7-2 and J is TRBJ1-2; D unresolved. Sequenced: PBMCs. CDR3 DNA sequence: TGTGCCAGCAGCTTAGGACGGGTGTACTATGGCTACACCTTC. Its translation is CASSLGRVYYGYTF.